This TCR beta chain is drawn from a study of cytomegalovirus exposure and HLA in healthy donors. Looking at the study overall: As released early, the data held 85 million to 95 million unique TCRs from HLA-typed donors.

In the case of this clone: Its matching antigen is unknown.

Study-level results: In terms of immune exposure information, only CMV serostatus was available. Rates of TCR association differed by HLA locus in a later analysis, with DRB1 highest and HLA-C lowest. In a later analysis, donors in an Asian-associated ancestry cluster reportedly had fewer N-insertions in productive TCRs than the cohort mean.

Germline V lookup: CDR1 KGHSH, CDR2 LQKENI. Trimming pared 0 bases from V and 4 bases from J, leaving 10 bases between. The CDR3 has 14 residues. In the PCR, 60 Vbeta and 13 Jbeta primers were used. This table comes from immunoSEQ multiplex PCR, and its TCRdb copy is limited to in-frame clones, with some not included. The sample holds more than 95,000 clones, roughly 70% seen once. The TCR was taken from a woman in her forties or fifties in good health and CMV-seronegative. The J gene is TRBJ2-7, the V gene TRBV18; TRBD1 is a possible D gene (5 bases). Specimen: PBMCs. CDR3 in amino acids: CASSPPTAGYEQYF. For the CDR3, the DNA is TGTGCCAGCTCACCACCGACGGCAGGGTACGAGCAGTACTTC.